The T cell receptor beta chain described here comes from a study of blood T cell repertoires in COVID-19. Germline trimming cut 2 bases from V and 3 bases from J; bases unmatched to any gene: 3. From germline, CDR1 is LGHDT and CDR2 YNNKEL (reference sequence). The CDR3 is made up of 15 amino acids. The table came from immunoSEQ multiplex PCR; TCRdb's copy has only in-frame clones and leaves some out. The table has roughly 100,000 clones, around 90% seen once. The TCR originated in an elderly woman in a cohort sampled during active COVID-19. The source material was peripheral blood. The chain carries TRBV3-1 (or the pseudogene TRBV3-2) and TRBJ2-1; 8 positions match TRBD2. CDR3 protein: CASSQPGLGYNEQFF. The CDR3 DNA sequence: TGTGCCAGCAGCCAACCGGGACTAGGCTACAATGAGCAGTTCTTC.